Included here is one T cell receptor (beta chain) sequence, with context. Its specificity is unknown. The data derive from a study of cytomegalovirus exposure and HLA in healthy donors. CDR1 and CDR2 from the germline V gene are SGHRS and YFSETQ. The CDR3 extends over 18 amino acids. V lost 4 bases, J lost 0 bases, and 17 bases lay in between. Both 60 Vbeta primers and 13 Jbeta primers went into the PCR. Clones were sequenced by immunoSEQ multiplex PCR, and TCRdb holds only the in-frame ones, with some missing. The sample holds roughly 200,000 clones, 80% seen once. The study, taken as a whole, reports: According to an earlier analysis, most TCR beta V segments yielded productive rearrangements about 87% or about 30% of the time.

Sample: PBMCs. The receptor was isolated from a man aged 35-49 years in good health and CMV-seronegative. V and J are TRBV5-1 and TRBJ2-6; a possible D gene is TRBD1 (6 bases). The DNA for the CDR3 is TGCGCCAGCAGCAGGGGGACGGCCCTCCTCTCTGGGGCCAACGTCCTGACTTTC. This sequence encodes CASSRGTALLSGANVLTF.